The clone carrying this TCR beta chain was detected many times. Time point noted: healthy volunteer bleed at 2 weeks. Extraction yielded total RNA from whole blood (unfractionated). This CDR3 has 18 residues. The germline CDR1 and CDR2 sequences are MGHDK and SYGVNS. The V and J ends lost 2 bases and 1 base, in that order; junction bases with no gene match: 9. These data are taken from a study of human T cells and chemical hapten exposure. On the study more broadly: Per-sample TCR yield variation was attributed mainly to small pooled library volume differences.

Library construction involved attaching unique molecular identifiers to individual cDNA molecules, which allowed quantitative, reproducible TCR counting. Via MiXCR, TCRdb re-called the RACE reads, giving one row per CDR3 protein. The profile shows about 45,000 distinct CDR3 sequences, 3.5% to 4.5% of them singletons. The receptor's source is a female donor in good health. Some clones in this sample may be carry-over from other donors' samples. The sample was whole blood. The chain couples TRBV25-1 to TRBJ2-1; the match to TRBD1 covers 9 bases. The CDR3 bases are TGTGCCAGCAGTGAACCGCTAGTCGGACAGGGGTCCTACAATGAGCAGTTCTTC. Protein: CASSEPLVGQGSYNEQFF.